This is a list of T cell receptor beta chains from one sample in a study of molecular identifiers for immune sequencing clone quantification. TCRdb recomputed calls from the PCR reads with MiXCR, one row per CDR3 protein. The sample shows about 40,000 distinct CDR3 sequences, 24% of them seen only once. Input material: naive CD8+ T cells from blood, with Jurkat cell RNA spiked in. The source is a human donor in good health. Some libraries in this study had Jurkat cell RNA spiked in. CDR3s include the opening cysteine and the closing phenylalanine or tryptophan. A D gene is named only where the DNA matches it firmly. Clone size appears in some rows only: once, few, many, or a class for an expanded clone.

clone_size d_call j_call v_call cdr3_aa cdr3_nt
. . TRBJ1-6 TRBV19 CASSTWGQHNSPPHF TGTGCCAGTAGTACCTGGGGCCAACATAATTCGCCCCCCCACTTT
many . TRBJ2-4 TRBV19 CASSIGAENIQYF TGTGCCAGTAGTATCGGTGCAGAAAACATTCAGTACTTC
many TRBD2 TRBJ2-7 TRBV5-1 CASSIAGSEQYF TGCGCCAGCAGCATAGCGGGGTCCGAGCAGTACTTC
. TRBD1 TRBJ1-4 TRBV15 CAPRINRGSGFNEKLFF TGTGCCCCCCGCATAAACAGGGGATCGGGTTTTAATGAGAAACTGTTTTTT
. TRBD1 TRBJ1-6 TRBV13 CASSPWTGVHSPLHF TGTGCCAGCAGCCCCTGGACAGGGGTACATTCACCCCTCCACTTT
. . TRBJ2-5 TRBV6-2/TRBV6-3 CAGSLIRGRETQYF TGTGCCGGCAGTCTCATCAGGGGCAGGGAGACCCAGTACTTC
many . TRBJ2-3 TRBV20-1 CSARDFRGDTQYF TGCAGTGCTAGGGATTTTCGCGGGGATACGCAGTATTTT
many . TRBJ2-2 TRBV4-2 CASSQWELEPNTGELFF TGTGCCAGCAGCCAATGGGAACTTGAACCGAACACCGGGGAGCTGTTTTTT
many . TRBJ1-5 TRBV12-3/TRBV12-4 CASSQTEFSNQPQHF TGTGCCAGCAGTCAAACCGAGTTTAGCAATCAGCCCCAGCATTTT
few TRBD2 TRBJ2-1 TRBV28 CASSQKVGLAYNEQFF TGTGCCAGCAGCCAAAAGGTGGGACTAGCTTACAATGAGCAGTTCTTC
many TRBD1 TRBJ2-7 TRBV27 CASSLITGGAYEQYF TGTGCCAGCAGTTTAATAACAGGGGGAGCCTACGAGCAGTACTTC